This is a list of T cell receptor beta chains from one sample in a study of blood T cell repertoires in COVID-19. This table comes from immunoSEQ multiplex PCR, and its TCRdb copy is limited to in-frame clones, with some not included. The profile shows 200,000 to 300,000 clones, about 89% of them singletons. Sequencing was done on a sample of PBMCs or T cells enriched from blood (not recorded which). The receptors come from a woman younger than 45 who had recovered from COVID-19. Both conserved end residues are part of each CDR3. The order of the fields is V gene, clone size, CDR3 protein. For some rows the clone size is stated as once, few or many, or as a class when expanded; others skip it.

v_call: TRBV3-1/TRBV3-2; clone_size: NA; cdr3_aa: CASSQHPGLAGVTGELFF
v_call: TRBV6-5; clone_size: NA; cdr3_aa: CAVKRGRGLNTEAFF
v_call: TRBV5-1; clone_size: NA; cdr3_aa: CASSLGLAGYNEQFF
v_call: TRBV28; clone_size: NA; cdr3_aa: CASSLGQATWWAFF
v_call: TRBV19; clone_size: NA; cdr3_aa: CASGQWASRSYEQYF
v_call: TRBV5-4; clone_size: once; cdr3_aa: CASSLVRDSYYGYTF
v_call: TRBV18; clone_size: NA; cdr3_aa: CASGRGQAFF
v_call: TRBV24-1; clone_size: NA; cdr3_aa: CATSAGQAVEQFF
v_call: TRBV4-2; clone_size: NA; cdr3_aa: CASSQEARTDTQYF
v_call: TRBV12-2; clone_size: NA; cdr3_aa: CASRFSSQRELTDTQYF
v_call: TRBV5-1; clone_size: NA; cdr3_aa: CASSFRRGTSYNEQFF
v_call: TRBV4-1; clone_size: NA; cdr3_aa: CASSHPGSSGKNIQYF
v_call: TRBV7-9; clone_size: few; cdr3_aa: CASSLGTGIEAFF